Below are 28 T cell receptor beta chains sequenced from a single sample in a study of regulatory T cells in long-lasting Graves disease. Time point defined: newly diagnosed GD, antithyroid drugs for less than 3 months. From RNA extracted from PBMCs, the TCR library was made. Arm-PCR of CDR3 regions with iRepertoire HTBI primers generated TCR beta libraries. TCRdb re-called the multiplex PCR reads with MiXCR, one entry per CDR3 protein. The repertoire includes about 470,000 distinct CDR3 sequences, 14% to 15% of them detected once, and over 15% sits in the top ten. These data were also filed under a second study, of T cells in Graves' hyperthyroidism and ophthalmopathy.

The sequencing here drew on peripheral blood mononuclear cells (PBMCs), taken at new diagnosis, from a patient treated with antithyroid drugs. All receptors come from a woman under 40 with Graves disease.

With respect to this clonotype: One base away lies a much larger clone, so this may be a sequencing read error. The chain combines TRBV12-3 or TRBV12-4 with TRBJ2-5, with D unresolved. Between the trimmed V and J ends, which lost 0 bases and 4 bases, there was a span of 9 bases. CDR3 size: 14 residues. CDR3 sequence: CASSLASLGETQYF. For the CDR3, the DNA is TGTGCCAGCAGTTTAGCCAGCTTAGGAGAGACCCAGTACTTC.

On this clonotype: This sequence may be a read error, since a much larger clone differs from it by one base. The chain employs TRBV29-1 and TRBJ2-7, with 13 nucleotides matching TRBD2. CDR1 SQVTM and CDR2 ANQGSEA come from the germline V gene. The CDR3 covers 13 residues. V was clipped by 7 bases and J by 5 bases; unmatched bases: 5. The CDR3 reads CSASLAGGNEQYF. DNA of the CDR3: TGCAGCGCATCACTAGCGGGAGGGAACGAGCAGTACTTC.

This clonotype was counted ten times or more. This CDR3 reads CASSQYVPMKRGEKLFF. The CDR3 region has the DNA TGTGCCAGCAGCCAATATGTGCCGATGAAACGGGGTGAAAAACTGTTTTTT. The chain couples TRBV3-1 to TRBJ1-4; D is unresolved. Germline assignment: CDR1 LGHDT and CDR2 YNNKEL (reference sequence). This CDR3 has 17 residues. Deletions cut 2 bases from V and 7 bases from J, with 20 bases between.

The sample holds many counts of this clonotype. The V call is TRBV20-1, the J call TRBJ1-4; D possibly corresponds to TRBD1 (5 bases). This CDR3 spans 12 amino acids. Germline V gene lookup returns CDR1 DFQATT and CDR2 SNEGSKA (reference sequence). V dropped 2 bases and J dropped 8 bases, with 9 bases sitting between them. CDR3 residues: CSARQGGEKLFF. The CDR3 bases are TGCAGTGCTAGACAGGGAGGGGAAAAACTGTTTTTT.

This clonotype was observed many times. The rearrangement uses TRBV28 and TRBJ1-5; 7 nucleotides match TRBD1. V lost 5 bases, J lost 4 bases, and 5 bases stayed unmatched. This CDR3 has 14 amino acids. Germline CDR1 is MDHEN and CDR2 is SYDVKM. The CDR3 bases are TGTGCCAGCAGTCCGGGGACAGAGAATCAGCCCCAGCATTTT. It encodes CASSPGTENQPQHF.

This clonotype was counted ten times or more. The chain combines TRBV18 with TRBJ1-6; D unclear. Trimming took 2 bases from V and 6 from J, leaving 17 bases between them. CDR3 length equals 17 residues. Germline CDR1 reads KGHSH; CDR2 reads LQKENI. The CDR3 reads CASSPWWDRRSNSPLHF. The CDR3 region has the DNA TGTGCCAGCTCACCATGGTGGGATCGGAGGAGTAATTCACCCCTCCACTTT.

This clonotype was seen repeatedly, ten times or more. This chain links TRBV20-1 with TRBJ1-3; tentatively, D is TRBD1 (5 bases). The CDR3 spans 15 residues. Germline CDR1 reads DFQATT; CDR2 reads SNEGSKA (reference sequence). V was trimmed by 0 bases and J by 3 bases, leaving 12 bases between them. The CDR3 loop is CSARDRKGVGNTIYF. In DNA form, the CDR3 reads TGCAGTGCTAGAGATAGAAAAGGGGTTGGAAACACCATATATTTT.

This clonotype came up many times. J is TRBJ2-5 and V is TRBV30, with TRBD2 as a possible D gene (6 bases). The CDR3 length is 15 residues. The V end lost 4 bases, the J end lost 0 bases, and 15 bases lay between the germline ends. CDR1 and CDR2 (germline): GTSNPN, SVGIG (reference sequence). CDR3 amino acids: CAWTDRGSYQETQYF. The CDR3 DNA reads as TGTGCCTGGACCGATCGGGGGAGCTACCAAGAGACCCAGTACTTC. Drawing the rest from reference TRBV30 and TRBJ2-5, the complete variable domain is SQTIHQWPATLVQPVGSPLSLECTVEGTSNPNLYWYRQAAGRGLQLLFYSVGIGQISSEVPQNLSASRPQDRQFILSSKKLLLSDSGFYLCAWTDRGSYQETQYFGPGTRLLVL.

At least ten counts were recorded for this clonotype. The chain links TRBV27 to TRBJ2-7, with a possible D match to TRBD2 (5 bases). Between the trimmed V and J ends, which lost 8 bases and 5 bases, there was a span of 10 bases. The CDR3 runs to 11 residues. Germline V gene sequence: CDR1 MNHEY, CDR2 SMNVEV (reference sequence). CDR3 in DNA: TGTGCCAGCGGCCTCGGGGACGAGCAGTACTTC. This gives the protein CASGLGDEQYF.

Concerning this clonotype: At one boundary the junction diverges from the germline segment, which might be a read error. The chain carries TRBV12-3 or TRBV12-4 and TRBJ2-3; possibly TRBD1 for D (5 bases). The CDR3 runs to 15 residues. CDR3 nucleotides: TGTGCCAGCAGCCGCCGACAGTCCCTCACAGATGCGCAGTATTTT. Its protein product is CASSRRQSLTDAQYF.

This clonotype was observed a handful of times. The gene calls are TRBV2 and TRBJ2-5; 13 bases fit TRBD2. Losses at the gene ends were 5 bases for V and 2 bases for J; bases not matched to a gene: 5. Germline CDR1 is SNHLY and CDR2 is FYNNEI. This CDR3 comprises 16 residues. CDR3 sequence (DNA): TGTGCCAGCAGTTGGACTAGCGGGAGACCACAAGAGACCCAGTACTTC. As protein: CASSWTSGRPQETQYF.

This clonotype occurred many times. The chain recombines TRBV20-1 with TRBJ2-3; TRBD2 matches at 7 bases. Germline V gene data show CDR1 as DFQATT and CDR2 as SNEGSKA (reference sequence). J gave up 6 bases and V 1 base, and 7 bases lay outside the gene matches. The CDR3 length is 14 residues. CDR3 loop: CSARGAGAGDTQYF. The CDR3 DNA reads as TGCAGTGCTAGAGGCGCGGGAGCTGGTGATACGCAGTATTTT.

This clonotype was detected many times. The chain recombines TRBV28 with TRBJ2-1, with D maybe TRBD2 (5 bases). CDR1 MDHEN and CDR2 SYDVKM come from the germline V gene. The CDR3 is made up of 17 amino acids. V lost 6 bases and J 0 bases, leaving 18 bases between the germline ends. As DNA, the CDR3 is TGTGCCAGCAGCCTTCTTCGGACTGGCAGCTCCTACAATGAGCAGTTCTTC. The encoded protein is CASSLLRTGSSYNEQFF.

This clonotype was recorded many times. This chain connects TRBV3-1 to TRBJ1-5, with 10 bases matching TRBD1. The length of the CDR3 is 15 residues. After removal of 5 bases from V and 6 bases from J, the junction contained 7 bases not matched to a gene. Germline-derived CDR1 and CDR2 are LGHDT and YNNKEL (reference sequence). The CDR3 loop is CASSATGGFGQPQHF. DNA for the CDR3: TGTGCCAGCAGCGCGACAGGGGGCTTCGGTCAGCCCCAGCATTTT. Variable domain in full (rest from reference TRBV3-1 and TRBJ1-5): DTAVSQTPKYLVTQMGNDKSIKCEQNLGHDTMYWYKQDSKKFLKIMFSYNNKELIINETVPNRFSPKSPDKAHLNLHINSLELGDSAVYFCASSATGGFGQPQHFGDGTRLSIL.

At least ten counts were recorded for this clonotype. This chain links TRBV5-1 with TRBJ2-1; 11 nucleotides agree with TRBD2. Germline V lookup: CDR1 SGHRS, CDR2 YFSETQ. V lost 5 bases to trimming and J lost 2 bases; unmatched junction nucleotides: 3. This CDR3 has 15 amino acids. In DNA form, the CDR3 reads TGCGCCAGCAGACCGACTAGCGGGACCTACAATGAGCAGTTCTTC. It codes for CASRPTSGTYNEQFF.

This chain uses TRBV5-5 with TRBJ1-3; TRBD1 agrees at 8 bases. Trimming removed 0 bases from V and 1 base from J; junction bases left unmatched: 3. The germline gives CDR1 SGHKS, CDR2 YYEKEE (reference sequence). The CDR3 runs to 16 residues. CDR3 region: CASSLATGGSGNTIYF. The CDR3 nucleotides read TGTGCCAGCAGCTTGGCCACAGGGGGATCTGGAAACACCATATATTTT.

The rearrangement uses TRBV20-1 and TRBJ2-1, with D possibly being TRBD2 (6 bases). In germline, CDR1 is DFQATT, CDR2 SNEGSKA (reference sequence). Trimming pared 3 bases from V and 5 bases from J, leaving 17 bases between. This CDR3 region has 15 residues. The CDR3 here is CSASSSGLRNNEQFF. CDR3 in DNA: TGCAGTGCTAGTTCCTCGGGACTCCGTAACAATGAGCAGTTCTTC.

This clonotype has only a few counts. V gene TRBV6-4 combines with J gene TRBJ2-1; TRBD1 agrees at 9 bases. The germline gives CDR1 MRHNA, CDR2 SNTAGT. This CDR3 region has 16 residues. The V and J ends lost 5 bases and 4 bases, in that order; junction bases with no gene match: 9. The CDR3, as DNA: TGTGCCAGCAGTCCAACAGGGGGCGAGCCTTACAATGAGCAGTTCTTC. Its protein is CASSPTGGEPYNEQFF.

The chain joins TRBV18 to TRBJ2-7; 9 positions agree with TRBD2. The trim removed 0 bases at V and 6 bases at J, leaving 6 bases unmatched. Per the germline V gene, CDR1 is KGHSH and CDR2 is LQKENI. The CDR3 spans 15 residues. The CDR3 DNA reads TGTGCCAGCTCACCACCGGGGGGTAGCGGGAGCGAGCAGTACTTC. Its translation is CASSPPGGSGSEQYF.

The genes are TRBV25-1 and TRBJ1-2; 8 nucleotides agree with TRBD1. Unmatched junction bases numbered 3, after V lost 4 bases and J lost 8 bases. Germline V CDR1 and CDR2: MGHDK, SYGVNS. This CDR3 has 12 amino acids. This chain's CDR3 is CASSGQGRGYTF. The CDR3 DNA sequence: TGTGCCAGCAGTGGACAGGGGAGAGGCTACACCTTC.

The chain joins TRBV25-1 to TRBJ1-6; a weak D match, TRBD1 (5 bases). Germline lookup yields CDR1 MGHDK and CDR2 SYGVNS. V lost 7 bases and J lost 0, with 10 bases in between. The CDR3 sequence is 15 residues long. Here the CDR3 reads CASTRGGSYNSPLHF. The CDR3 DNA reads as TGTGCCAGCACCCGCGGGGGCTCCTATAATTCACCCCTCCACTTT.

The rearrangement links TRBV2 to TRBJ1-4, with a tentative D call TRBD1 (6 bases). The CDR3 covers 14 residues. Germline V gene sequence: CDR1 SNHLY, CDR2 FYNNEI. The ends were cut back, 5 bases at V and 7 bases at J, with 14 bases in the middle. The CDR3 loop reads CASSLTGPPEKLFF. CDR3 coding DNA: TGTGCCAGCAGTTTGACAGGTCCTCCTGAAAAACTGTTTTTT. Based on the CDR3 plus reference TRBV2 and TRBJ1-4, the full variable domain is EPEVTQTPSHQVTQMGQEVILRCVPISNHLYFYWYRQILGQKVEFLVSFYNNEISEKSEIFDDQFSVERPDGSNFTLKIRSTKLEDSAMYFCASSLTGPPEKLFFGSGTQLSVL.

This clonotype was found many times. V is TRBV7-2 and J is TRBJ2-4; 7 bases agree with TRBD2. The CDR3 totals 15 residues. Trimming at V came to 2 bases and at J to 1 base, leaving 2 bases not matched to a gene. Germline V lookup: CDR1 SGHTA, CDR2 FQGNSA. CDR3 in DNA: TGTGCCAGCAGCTTACTGCGGGAGGCCAAAAACATTCAGTACTTC. Its translation: CASSLLREAKNIQYF.

This clonotype was counted at least ten times. The V call is TRBV15, the J call TRBJ2-3; TRBD2 matches at 15 bases. V was clipped by 4 bases and J by 5 bases; unmatched bases: 4. CDR1 and CDR2 from the germline V gene are LNHNV and YYDKDF (reference sequence). The CDR3 totals 16 residues. DNA for the CDR3: TGTGCCACCAGCACGGGACTAGCGGGAGGACAAGATACGCAGTATTTT. Protein sequence: CATSTGLAGGQDTQYF. Full variable domain (rest looked up from reference TRBV15 and TRBJ2-3): DAMVIQNPRYQVTQFGKPVTLSCSQTLNHNVMYWYQQKSSQAPKLLFHYYDKDFNNEADTPDNFQSRRPNTSFCFLDIRSPGLGDTAMYLCATSTGLAGGQDTQYFGPGTRLTVL.

This clonotype was found a few times. The chain is built from TRBV19 and TRBJ1-4; 7 bases fit TRBD1. Per the germline V gene, CDR1 is LNHDA and CDR2 is SQIVND (reference sequence). This CDR3 has 18 amino acids. V gave up 9 bases and J gave up 3 bases; unmatched junction bases: 19. CDR3 DNA: TGTGCCAGGAATGGGGGCAGGGGGACCCCCGCCGCTAATGAAAAACTGTTTTTT. Translated: CARNGGRGTPAANEKLFF.

This clonotype was counted at least ten times. The chain is built from TRBV15 and TRBJ2-5, with 10 bases identical to TRBD1. The CDR3 is 15 residues long. V lost 2 bases to trimming and J lost 4 bases; unmatched junction nucleotides: 4. CDR1 LNHNV and CDR2 YYDKDF come from the germline V gene (reference sequence). This CDR3 reads CATSRWTGGGETQYF. CDR3 DNA sequence: TGTGCCACCAGCAGATGGACAGGGGGAGGAGAGACCCAGTACTTC.

This clonotype was detected ten times or more. This chain joins TRBV6-2 or TRBV6-3 and TRBJ2-3; 11 bases match TRBD2. The CDR3 is 14 residues long. Germline V lookup: CDR1 MNHEY, CDR2 SVGEGT. Trimming took 8 bases from V and 4 from J; bases not matched to a gene: 5. The CDR3 sequence: CASFLAGGSDTQYF. CDR3 in DNA: TGTGCCAGCTTCCTAGCGGGAGGCTCAGATACGCAGTATTTT.

The CDR3 spells CASSLGGGDQPQHF. The DNA of the CDR3 is TGTGCCAGCAGCTTAGGGGGGGGTGATCAGCCCCAGCATTTT. The V gene is TRBV7-2, the J gene TRBJ1-5, with D possibly matching TRBD1 (5 bases). Germline values: CDR1 SGHTA, CDR2 FQGNSA. The CDR3 is made up of 14 amino acids. The germline V and J ends were trimmed by 1 base and 5 bases, with 9 bases remaining between them.